This T cell receptor beta chain was obtained from a study of chemoradiotherapy in HPV16-positive cancers. The CDR3 extends over 16 amino acids. Per the germline V gene, CDR1 is MDHEN and CDR2 is SYDVKM. Trimming removed 3 bases at V and 2 bases at J, with 17 bases between. Clones were sequenced by immunoSEQ multiplex PCR, and TCRdb holds only the in-frame ones, with some missing. The table shows about 12,000 clones, with about 70% occurring only once. This receptor was taken from a human donor with HPV-associated anogenital cancer. V is TRBV28 and J is TRBJ2-7, with a possible D match to TRBD1 (7 bases). This material was acquired from a patient who underwent chemoradiotherapy. The CDR3 sequence is CASSFPLAGGTYEQYF. DNA of the CDR3: TGTGCCAGCAGTTTTCCCCTCGCAGGGGGGACCTACGAGCAGTACTTC.